This TCR beta chain was obtained from a study of Graves' ophthalmopathy and Graves' hyperthyroidism. Whole-study results and caveats: Most thyroid clonotypes expanded beyond 0.001 frequency were also found in blood.

For repertoire sequencing, the TCR beta CDR3 regions were amplified from RNA transcripts. After a first-round RT-PCR with HTBI primers, a second-round multiplex PCR was run. One entry per CDR3 protein results from TCRdb running MiXCR on the multiplex PCR reads. Of some 240,000 distinct CDR3 sequences in the sample, around 42% were seen once. Comment on this clonotype: Its specificity is not known.

CAS ≥3, NOSPECS ≥4, moderate-to-severe activity and duration under 3 months marked donors with ophthalmopathy. Exclusion criteria comprised other autoimmune diseases, uncontrolled infections, pregnancy or lactation in patients. PBMCs were obtained from approximately 10 ml of fresh peripheral blood. The CDR3 length is 13 residues. Germline V gene data show CDR1 as SEHNR and CDR2 as FQNEAQ (reference sequence). V was pared by 0 bases and J by 7 bases, with 9 bases between. This chain links TRBV7-9 with TRBJ1-1; D is perhaps TRBD1 (5 bases). This TCR was recovered from an adult man with Graves' ophthalmopathy. Source material: peripheral blood. CDR3 amino acids: CASSLAQGIEAFF. The CDR3 DNA reads TGTGCCAGCAGCTTAGCCCAGGGAATTGAAGCTTTCTTT.